The 11 T cell receptor beta chains below all came from one sample that was sequenced in a study of human T cells and chemical hapten exposure. Time point meaning: pre-sensitization, week 0. Treatment defined: therapeutic diphenylcyclopropenone sensitization with weekly scalp DPC. TCRdb reprocessed the RACE reads with MiXCR, giving one entry per CDR3 protein. The sample has 95,000 to 100,000 distinct CDR3 sequences, 11% seen once. The specimen was whole blood, collected in connection with sensitization to the hapten diphenylcyclopropenone (DPC). These TCRs come from a woman aged 55-75 years with alopecia areata. Some clones in this sample may be carry-over from other donors' samples.

This clonotype was seen at least ten times. V gene TRBV11-2 combines with J gene TRBJ2-2; D is unclear. Germline V CDR1 and CDR2: SGHAT, FQNNGV. The V gene lost 3 bases and the J gene lost 7 bases, with 9 bases spanning the gap. The CDR3 loop spans 13 amino acids. In nucleotides, the CDR3 is TGTGCCAGCAGCTTGGTACGGCACGGGGAGCTGTTTTTT. As protein: CASSLVRHGELFF.

This clonotype was seen a handful of times. The gene calls are TRBV4-1 and TRBJ2-4; perhaps D is TRBD1 or TRBD2 (6 bases each). V shed 5 bases and J shed 0 bases, with 17 bases lying between them. Germline assignment: CDR1 MGHRA and CDR2 YSYEKL. The CDR3 covers 17 residues. CDR3 sequence reads: CASSMRDTKIAKNIQYF. CDR3 in DNA: TGCGCCAGCAGCATGCGGGACACGAAGATAGCCAAAAACATTCAGTACTTC.

This chain uses TRBV12-3 or TRBV12-4 with TRBJ2-2; 13 nucleotides align to TRBD2. V was pared by 6 bases and J by 2 bases, with 9 bases of the junction left unmatched. The CDR3 runs to 18 residues. The CDR3 reads CASSLGGLAGLNTGELFF. The CDR3 coding sequence is TGTGCCAGCAGCCTGGGGGGACTAGCGGGACTAAACACCGGGGAGCTGTTTTTT.

This clonotype was seen repeatedly, ten times or more. This chain uses TRBV12-3 or TRBV12-4 with TRBJ2-3, with 7 bases aligning to TRBD2. The V segment lost 1 base and the J segment 3 bases; nucleotides outside the gene matches: 1. This CDR3 region has 14 residues. DNA of the CDR3: TGTGCCAGCAGTTTAGAACTAGCGACAGATACGCAGTATTTT. This encodes CASSLELATDTQYF.

J is TRBJ1-6 and V is TRBV3-1; no definite D call. Deletions cut 0 bases from V and 3 bases from J, with 6 bases between. Germline-derived CDR1 and CDR2 are LGHDT and YNNKEL (reference sequence). The CDR3 contains 15 residues. The CDR3 loop is CASSQDADYNSPLHF. The CDR3, as DNA: TGTGCCAGCAGCCAAGACGCAGACTATAATTCACCCCTCCACTTT.

This clonotype was counted at least ten times. The CDR3 DNA reads TGTGCCAGCAGGCTTGCGGAGCTCCACAATGAGCAGTTCTTC. This codes for CASRLAELHNEQFF. The chain employs TRBV6-2 or TRBV6-3 and TRBJ2-1; D unclear. The V and J ends lost 6 bases and 5 bases respectively, with 14 bases between them. This CDR3 spans 14 amino acids. Germline CDR1 is MNHEY and CDR2 is SVGEGT.

In this sample, this clonotype turned up many times. This chain connects TRBV7-2 to TRBJ1-5, with D unclear. CDR1 is SGHTA and CDR2 is FQGNSA in the germline V gene. V lost 4 bases and J 0 bases, leaving 13 bases between the germline ends. This CDR3 region has 16 residues. CDR3 in amino acids: CASSSSGDYSNQPQHF. The CDR3 DNA is TGTGCCAGCAGCTCCAGCGGAGACTATAGCAATCAGCCCCAGCATTTT.

This clonotype was counted many times. The V and J genes are TRBV4-1 and TRBJ1-1; the D gene is possibly TRBD1 (5 bases). V was pared by 1 base and J by 0 bases, with 15 bases between. Germline CDR1 and CDR2: MGHRA and YSYEKL. There are 17 residues in the CDR3. The CDR3: CASSQARTGTLNTEAFF. CDR3 nucleotides: TGCGCCAGCAGCCAAGCCAGAACCGGGACTCTGAACACTGAAGCTTTCTTT.

This clonotype was seen at least ten times. At one of its ends the junction is not consistent with the germline gene, which may arise from a read error. The chain carries TRBV7-9 and TRBJ2-5, with D perhaps being TRBD1 or TRBD2 (6 bases each). CDR3 length: 13 residues. CDR1 is SEHNR, CDR2 FQNEAQ, per germline (reference sequence). Here the CDR3 reads CASSLSARGGPHF. The CDR3, as DNA: TGTGCCAGCAGCTTATCAGCCAGGGGAGGCCCGCACTTC.

This clonotype has at least ten counts. V is TRBV7-3 and J is TRBJ2-3; the match to TRBD1 covers 8 bases. Per the germline V gene, CDR1 is SGHTA and CDR2 is FQGTGA. This CDR3 is 16 amino acids long. With V trimmed by 5 bases and J by 2 bases, 9 bases remained unmatched. CDR3 in amino acids: CASSQQGGKTTDTQYF. CDR3 bases: TGTGCCAGCAGCCAACAGGGGGGCAAAACCACAGATACGCAGTATTTT.

The gene calls are TRBV4-2 and TRBJ2-1; 14 bases fit TRBD2. CDR1 is LGHNA, CDR2 YNFKEQ, per germline. J gave up 5 bases and V 3 bases, and 6 bases lay outside the gene matches. The CDR3 has 17 amino acids. Written as DNA, the CDR3 is TGTGCCAGCAGCCATGGACTAGCGGGGGGCAAAGACAATGAGCAGTTCTTC. Translating it yields CASSHGLAGGKDNEQFF.